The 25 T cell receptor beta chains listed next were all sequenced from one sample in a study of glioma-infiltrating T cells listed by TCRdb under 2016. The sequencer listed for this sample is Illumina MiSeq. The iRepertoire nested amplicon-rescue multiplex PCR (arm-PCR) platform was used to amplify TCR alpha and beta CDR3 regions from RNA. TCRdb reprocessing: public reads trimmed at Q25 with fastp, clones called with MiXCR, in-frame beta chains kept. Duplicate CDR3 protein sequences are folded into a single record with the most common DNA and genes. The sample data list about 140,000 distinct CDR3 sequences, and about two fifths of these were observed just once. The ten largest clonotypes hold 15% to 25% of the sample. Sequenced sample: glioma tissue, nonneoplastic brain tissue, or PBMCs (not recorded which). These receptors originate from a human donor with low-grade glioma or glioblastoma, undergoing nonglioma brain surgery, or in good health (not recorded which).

CDR3 sequence: CASSPSGVSQNSPLHF. For the CDR3, the DNA is TGTGCCAGCTCACCATCCGGGGTCTCTCAGAATTCACCCCTCCACTTT. The gene calls are TRBV18 and TRBJ1-6; D gene unclear. The CDR3 extends over 16 amino acids. Germline CDR1 reads KGHSH; CDR2 reads LQKENI. V lost 2 bases and J 7 bases, leaving 15 bases between the germline ends.

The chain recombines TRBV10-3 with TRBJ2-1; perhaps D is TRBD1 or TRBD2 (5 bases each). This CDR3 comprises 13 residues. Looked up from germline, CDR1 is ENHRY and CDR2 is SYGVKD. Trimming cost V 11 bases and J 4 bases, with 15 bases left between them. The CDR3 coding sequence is TGTGCCGCCACCGGGACGCTATACAATGAGCAGTTCTTC. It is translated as CAATGTLYNEQFF.

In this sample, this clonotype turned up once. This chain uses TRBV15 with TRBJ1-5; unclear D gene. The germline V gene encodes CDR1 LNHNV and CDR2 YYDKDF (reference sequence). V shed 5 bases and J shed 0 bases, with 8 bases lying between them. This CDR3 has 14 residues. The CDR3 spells CATSPGFSNQPQHF. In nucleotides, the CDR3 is TGTGCCACCAGCCCGGGATTTAGCAATCAGCCCCAGCATTTT.

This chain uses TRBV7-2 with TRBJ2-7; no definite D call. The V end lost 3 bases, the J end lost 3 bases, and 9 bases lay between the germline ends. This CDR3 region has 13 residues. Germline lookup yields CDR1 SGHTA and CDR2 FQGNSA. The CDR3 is CASSLERNYEQYF. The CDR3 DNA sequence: TGTGCCAGCAGCTTGGAAAGGAACTACGAGCAGTACTTC.

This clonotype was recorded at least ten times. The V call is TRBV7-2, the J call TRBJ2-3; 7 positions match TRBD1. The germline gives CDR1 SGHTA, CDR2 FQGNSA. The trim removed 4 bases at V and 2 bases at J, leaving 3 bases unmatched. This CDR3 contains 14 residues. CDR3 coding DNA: TGTGCCAGCAGCTCGGGACAGAACACAGATACGCAGTATTTT. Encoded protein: CASSSGQNTDTQYF. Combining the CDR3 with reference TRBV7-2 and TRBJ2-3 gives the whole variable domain GAGVSQSPSNKVTEKGKDVELRCDPISGHTALYWYRQSLGQGLEFLIYFQGNSAPDKSGLPSDRFSAERTGGSVSTLTIQRTQQEDSAVYLCASSSGQNTDTQYFGPGTRLTVL.

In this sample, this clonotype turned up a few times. The chain's CDR3 is CASSFNAGGNNEQFF. The CDR3 coding sequence is TGTGCCAGCAGTTTTAATGCGGGGGGCAACAATGAGCAGTTCTTC. V usage is TRBV27 and J usage is TRBJ2-1, with TRBD2 matching 8 bases. Germline CDR1 reads MNHEY; CDR2 reads SMNVEV (reference sequence). Losses at the gene ends were 3 bases for V and 5 bases for J; bases not matched to a gene: 6. The CDR3 covers 15 residues.

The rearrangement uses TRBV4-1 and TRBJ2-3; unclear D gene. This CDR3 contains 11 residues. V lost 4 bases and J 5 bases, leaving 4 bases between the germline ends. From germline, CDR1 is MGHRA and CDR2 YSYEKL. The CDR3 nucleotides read TGCGCCAGCAGCCCCAGAGATACGCAGTATTTT. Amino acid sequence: CASSPRDTQYF.

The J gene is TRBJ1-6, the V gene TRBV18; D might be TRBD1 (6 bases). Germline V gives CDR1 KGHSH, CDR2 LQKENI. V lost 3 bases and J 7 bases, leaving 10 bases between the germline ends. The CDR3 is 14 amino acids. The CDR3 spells CASSPQGSNSPLHF. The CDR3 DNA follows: TGTGCCAGCTCACCGCAGGGGTCCAATTCACCCCTCCACTTT.

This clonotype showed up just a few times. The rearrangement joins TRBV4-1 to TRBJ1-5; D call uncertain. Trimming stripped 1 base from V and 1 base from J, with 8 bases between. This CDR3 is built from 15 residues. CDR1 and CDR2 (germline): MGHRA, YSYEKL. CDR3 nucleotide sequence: TGCGCCAGCAGCCAAGGGCACCTGAGCAATCAGCCCCAGCATTTT. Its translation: CASSQGHLSNQPQHF.

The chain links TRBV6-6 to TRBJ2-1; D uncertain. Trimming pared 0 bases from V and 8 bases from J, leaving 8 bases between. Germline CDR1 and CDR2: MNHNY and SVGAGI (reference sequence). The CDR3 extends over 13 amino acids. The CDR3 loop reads CASSYSQSYEQFF. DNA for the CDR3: TGTGCCAGCAGTTACTCCCAAAGCTATGAGCAGTTCTTC.

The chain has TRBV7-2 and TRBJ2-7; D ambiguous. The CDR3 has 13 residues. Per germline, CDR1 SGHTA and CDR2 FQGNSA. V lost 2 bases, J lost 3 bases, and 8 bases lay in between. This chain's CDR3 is CASSLQQLYEQYF. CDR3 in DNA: TGTGCCAGCAGCTTACAACAGCTCTACGAGCAGTACTTC.

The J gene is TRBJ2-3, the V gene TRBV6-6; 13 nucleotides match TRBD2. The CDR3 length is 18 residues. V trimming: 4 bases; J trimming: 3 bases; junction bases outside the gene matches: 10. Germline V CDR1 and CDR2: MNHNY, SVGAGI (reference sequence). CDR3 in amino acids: CASSSTSGRAYGTDTQYF. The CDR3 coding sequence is TGTGCCAGCAGTTCAACTAGCGGGAGGGCCTACGGAACAGATACGCAGTATTTT.

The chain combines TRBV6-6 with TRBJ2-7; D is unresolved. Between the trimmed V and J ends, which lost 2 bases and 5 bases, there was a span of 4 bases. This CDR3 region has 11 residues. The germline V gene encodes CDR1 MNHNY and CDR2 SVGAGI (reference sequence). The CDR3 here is CASSYEDEQYF. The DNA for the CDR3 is TGTGCCAGCAGTTACGAAGACGAGCAGTACTTC.

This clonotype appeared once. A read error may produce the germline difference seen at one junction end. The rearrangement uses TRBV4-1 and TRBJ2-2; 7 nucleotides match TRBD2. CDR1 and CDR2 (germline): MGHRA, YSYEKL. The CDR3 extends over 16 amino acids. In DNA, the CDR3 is TGCGCCAGCAGCCAAGATACCGGGAGGATCACCGGGGAGCTGCTTTTT. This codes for CASSQDTGRITGELLF.

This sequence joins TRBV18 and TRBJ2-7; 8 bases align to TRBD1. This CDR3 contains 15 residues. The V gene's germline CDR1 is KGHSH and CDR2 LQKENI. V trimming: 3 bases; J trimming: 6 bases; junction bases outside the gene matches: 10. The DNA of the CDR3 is TGTGCCAGCTCACCTAGACAGGGGACGGTTGGCGAGCAGTACTTC. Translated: CASSPRQGTVGEQYF.

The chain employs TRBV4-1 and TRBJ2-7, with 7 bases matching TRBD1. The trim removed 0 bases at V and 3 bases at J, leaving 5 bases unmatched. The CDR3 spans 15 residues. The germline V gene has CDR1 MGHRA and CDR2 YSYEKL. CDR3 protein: CASSQDLSGGYEQYF. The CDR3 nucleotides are TGCGCCAGCAGCCAAGATCTTTCAGGGGGCTACGAGCAGTACTTC.

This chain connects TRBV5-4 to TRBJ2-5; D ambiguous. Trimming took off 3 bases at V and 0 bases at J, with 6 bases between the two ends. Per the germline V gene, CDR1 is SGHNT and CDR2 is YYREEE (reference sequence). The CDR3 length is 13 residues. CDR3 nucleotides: TGTGCCAGCAGCTCCGTGTACCAAGAGACCCAGTACTTC. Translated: CASSSVYQETQYF.

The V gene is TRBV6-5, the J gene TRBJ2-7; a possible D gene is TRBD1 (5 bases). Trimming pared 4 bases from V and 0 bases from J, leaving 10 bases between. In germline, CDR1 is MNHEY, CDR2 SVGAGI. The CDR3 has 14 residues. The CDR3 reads CASSSRQFSYEQYF. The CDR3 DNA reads TGTGCCAGCAGTTCTAGACAGTTCTCCTACGAGCAGTACTTC.

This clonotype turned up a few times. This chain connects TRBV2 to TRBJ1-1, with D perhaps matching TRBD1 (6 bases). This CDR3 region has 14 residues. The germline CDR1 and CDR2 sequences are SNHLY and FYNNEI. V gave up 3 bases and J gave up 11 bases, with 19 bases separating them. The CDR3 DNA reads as TGTGCCAGCAGTGACCATCAGGAGACAGGAAGGGCTTTCTTT. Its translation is CASSDHQETGRAFF.

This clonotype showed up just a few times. The CDR3 region is CSARKPLAEYGYTF. As DNA, the CDR3 is TGCAGTGCTAGAAAGCCTCTGGCGGAATATGGCTACACCTTC. The V gene is TRBV20-1, the J gene TRBJ1-2, with unresolved D. Trimming removed 2 bases at V and 5 bases at J, with 15 bases between. This CDR3 has 14 amino acids. Germline V lookup: CDR1 DFQATT, CDR2 SNEGSKA (reference sequence).

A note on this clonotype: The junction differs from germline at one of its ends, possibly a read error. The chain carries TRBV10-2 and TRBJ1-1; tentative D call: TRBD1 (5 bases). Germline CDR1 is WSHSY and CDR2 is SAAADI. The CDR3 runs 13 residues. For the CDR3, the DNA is TGCGCCAGCATAAGAGTTAGAGACAGTGAAGTTTTCTTT. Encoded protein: CASIRVRDSEVFF.

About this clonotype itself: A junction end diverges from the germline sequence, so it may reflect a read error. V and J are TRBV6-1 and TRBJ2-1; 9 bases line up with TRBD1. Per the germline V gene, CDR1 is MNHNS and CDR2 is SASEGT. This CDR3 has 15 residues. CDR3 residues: CASGRPGQGRNGQFF. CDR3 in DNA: TGTGCCAGCGGACGGCCGGGACAGGGCAGAAATGGGCAGTTCTTC.

As DNA, the CDR3 is TGTGCCAGCAGTGTTGGGACAGGGCGCTATGGCTACACCTTC. It codes for CASSVGTGRYGYTF. The rearrangement uses TRBV6-1 and TRBJ1-2; 9 nucleotides align to TRBD1. Germline CDR1 and CDR2: MNHNS and SASEGT. The CDR3 sequence is 14 residues long. Trimming took 4 bases from V and 4 from J; bases not matched to a gene: 4.

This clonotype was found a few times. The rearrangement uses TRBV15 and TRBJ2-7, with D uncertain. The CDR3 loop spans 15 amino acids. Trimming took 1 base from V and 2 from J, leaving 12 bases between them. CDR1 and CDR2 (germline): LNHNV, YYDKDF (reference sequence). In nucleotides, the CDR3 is TGTGCCACCAGCAGAGGGCTCGAACCGACCTACGAGCAGTACTTC. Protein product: CATSRGLEPTYEQYF.

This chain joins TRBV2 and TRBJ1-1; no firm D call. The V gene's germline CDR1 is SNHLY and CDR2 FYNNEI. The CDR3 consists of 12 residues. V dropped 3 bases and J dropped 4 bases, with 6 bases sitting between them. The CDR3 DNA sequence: TGTGCCAGCAGTGATGAGGGCACTGAAGCTTTCTTT. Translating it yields CASSDEGTEAFF.